This T cell receptor (beta chain) came from a study of control samples from healthy donors and cancer patients (dated by TCRdb to about 2020). A remark on this clone: No antigen is known for it. No base quality values were provided; no much bigger clone lies one nucleotide off.

CDR1 and CDR2, per the germline V gene, are MDHEN and SYDVKM. Taken from cysteine to phenylalanine, the CDR3 has 16 residues. Of all the DNA, just the CDR3 is kept, 48 bases in frame from base 1. For this chain, trimming is 8 bases at the V end and 1 base at the J end, and the number of junction bases without a gene match is 11. Receptors were amplified or captured by the immunoSEQ multiplex PCR assay. TCRdb limited this immuneACCESS table to in-frame rearrangements with V and J called. A share of clones is missing; checked studies link under half to unresolved V genes, and the rest is unexplained. The sample includes 100,000 to 150,000 clones, with 80% to 95% observed a single time. The ten largest clonotypes hold about 2.2% of the sample.

The chain joins TRBV28 to TRBJ1-1; the central 9 bases match TRBD1. Input material: blood. This TCR derives from a woman aged 45-65 years in good health. The CDR3 has the sequence CASQVPTGGANTEAFF. The DNA sequence reads TGTGCCAGCCAAGTCCCAACAGGGGGCGCGAACACTGAAGCTTTCTTT.